This T cell receptor beta chain was found in a study of CD8 T cells in ankylosing spondylitis. Overall study findings and caveats: Reportedly, matched ankylosing spondylitis synovial fluid was significantly enriched for disease-linked clones. A subset of motif variants has previously been described in the synovial fluid and blood of reactive arthritis. Disease-linked clones bore a CD8+ phenotype and were relatively rare in peripheral blood. For ankylosing spondylitis blood, a TCR beta motif of seven to nine highly homologous variants appeared characteristic.

The germline V and J ends were trimmed by 1 base and 4 bases, with 11 bases remaining between them. The CDR3 spans 14 residues. Germline CDR1 and CDR2: LGHDT and YNNKEL (reference sequence). Libraries for TCR beta were made by quantitative 5'-RACE with molecular barcodes. TCRdb passed the 5' RACE reads through MiXCR, listing each CDR3 protein once. The sample holds roughly 490,000 distinct CDR3 sequences, about 5% seen once. The sample holds a few counts of this clonotype. Its antigen is still unknown. The source material was blood, either unsorted or a sorted T cell fraction (not recorded which). The sequence derives from a male donor with ankylosing spondylitis. V gene TRBV3-1 combines with J gene TRBJ2-7; D remains ambiguous. This CDR3 reads CASSQGIGWYEQYF. CDR3 DNA: TGTGCCAGCAGCCAAGGTATAGGGTGGTACGAGCAGTACTTC.